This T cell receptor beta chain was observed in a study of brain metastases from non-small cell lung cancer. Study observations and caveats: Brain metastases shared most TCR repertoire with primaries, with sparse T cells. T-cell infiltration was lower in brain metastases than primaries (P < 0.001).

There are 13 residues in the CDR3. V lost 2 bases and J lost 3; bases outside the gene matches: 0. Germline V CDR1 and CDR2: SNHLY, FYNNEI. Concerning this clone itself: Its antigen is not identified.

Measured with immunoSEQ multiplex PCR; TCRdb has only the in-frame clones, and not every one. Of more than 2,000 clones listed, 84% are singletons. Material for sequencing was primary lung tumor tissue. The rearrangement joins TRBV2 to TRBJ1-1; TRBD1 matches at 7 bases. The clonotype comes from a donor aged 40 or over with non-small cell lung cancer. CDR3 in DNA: TGTGCCAGCAGTGAAACAGGGGACACTGAAGCTTTCTTT. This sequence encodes CASSETGDTEAFF.